Shown below are 2 T cell receptor beta chains from a single sample sequenced in a study of T-cell reconstitution after alpha-beta-depleted transplantation in children. A library of TCRbeta sequences, prepared with unique molecular identifiers, was generated. TCRdb re-called the PCR reads with MiXCR, one entry per CDR3 protein. The sample holds some 150,000 distinct CDR3 sequences, around 8.5% seen once. The sample was PBMCs, mostly from graft donor cells, taken 180 days after TCRalphabeta/CD19-depleted stem cell transplant. The origin of the receptors is a female patient between 2 and 10 years old who had a stem cell transplant for congenital amegakaryocytic thrombocytopenia, so the T cells may come from the graft donor.

This clonotype appeared many times. V and J are TRBV27 and TRBJ1-2; D is unclear. Between the trimmed V and J ends, which lost 5 bases and 2 bases, there was a span of 12 bases. CDR3 length: 14 residues. CDR1 MNHEY and CDR2 SMNVEV come from the germline V gene (reference sequence). Here the CDR3 reads CASSPARTNYGYTF. CDR3 coding DNA: TGTGCCAGCAGTCCCGCCAGGACCAACTATGGCTACACCTTC.

At least ten counts were recorded for this clonotype. V is TRBV12-3 or TRBV12-4 and J is TRBJ1-4; tentative D call: TRBD1 (5 bases). The CDR3 sequence is 14 residues long. V lost 1 base and J lost 10, with 13 bases in between. The CDR3 loop reads CASSLGGGVGKLFF. CDR3 sequence (DNA): TGTGCCAGCAGTTTAGGCGGGGGAGTTGGAAAACTGTTTTTT.